This T cell receptor beta chain appears in the sequencing data of a study of control samples from healthy donors and cancer patients. Data came from immunoSEQ multiplex PCR; TCRdb stores just in-frame clones and leaves some out. The profile shows 90,000 to 150,000 clones, around 92% of them singletons. The ends were cut back, 1 base at V and 6 bases at J, with 15 bases in the middle. The CDR3 loop spans 15 amino acids. The germline V gene has CDR1 SGHNT and CDR2 YYREEE (reference sequence). The receptor's source is a man in his fifties or sixties in good health. The chain recombines TRBV5-4 with TRBJ2-3, with D perhaps matching TRBD2 (5 bases). The specimen was blood. DNA for the CDR3: TGTGCCAGCAGCTTGTTCGCCGGGAATTCGGATACGCAGTATTTT. Residues: CASSLFAGNSDTQYF. Combining the CDR3 with reference TRBV5-4 and TRBJ2-3 gives the whole variable domain ETGVTQSPTHLIKTRGQQVTLRCSSQSGHNTVSWYQQALGQGPQFIFQYYREEENGRGNFPPRFSGLQFPNYSSELNVNALELDDSALYLCASSLFAGNSDTQYFGPGTRLTVL.